The 28 T cell receptor beta chains given below trace back to one sample, sequenced in a study of cytomegalovirus exposure and HLA in healthy donors. The study ran its PCR with 60 Vbeta and 13 Jbeta primers. The protocol was immunoSEQ multiplex PCR, while the TCRdb copy is restricted to in-frame clones and leaves out a portion. The data show roughly 180,000 clones, roughly 84% seen once. The specimen sequenced was PBMCs. These receptors were obtained from a man aged 25-40 years in good health and CMV-seronegative.

This clone was recorded only once. The chain recombines TRBV28 with TRBJ1-2; D not resolved. V was trimmed by 5 bases and J by 0 bases, leaving 16 bases between them. The V gene's germline CDR1 is MDHEN and CDR2 SYDVKM. The CDR3 has 16 residues. The CDR3 DNA follows: TGTGCCAGCAGTCCCCGGAACACGCTAGCTAACTATGGCTACACCTTC. Translated: CASSPRNTLANYGYTF.

This chain links TRBV11-2 with TRBJ2-7, with D uncertain. The V gene's germline CDR1 is SGHAT and CDR2 FQNNGV. This CDR3 has 11 residues. Trimming stripped 8 bases from V and 4 bases from J, with 9 bases between. CDR3 bases: TGTGCCAGCGGTTTCGGGTACGAGCAGTACTTC. It specifies CASGFGYEQYF.

The chain recombines TRBV19 with TRBJ2-1; 9 bases map to TRBD2. The CDR3 sequence is 14 residues long. Germline V gene lookup returns CDR1 LNHDA and CDR2 SQIVND (reference sequence). J gave up 4 bases and V 6 bases, and 4 bases lay outside the gene matches. Here the CDR3 reads CASSSSGVYNEQFF. CDR3 coding DNA: TGTGCCAGTAGCTCTAGCGGGGTGTACAATGAGCAGTTCTTC.

The chain recombines TRBV7-2 with TRBJ2-1, with TRBD2 matching over 7 bases. The V gene end was trimmed by 7 bases and the J gene end by 3 bases; junction bases not matched to a gene: 9. CDR3 length: 15 residues. From germline, CDR1 is SGHTA and CDR2 FQGNSA. CDR3 in amino acids: CASTPGRAGYNEQFF. The CDR3 DNA follows: TGTGCCAGCACCCCGGGGAGGGCAGGCTACAATGAGCAGTTCTTC.

This chain connects TRBV6-5 to TRBJ2-7; 12 bases are a match to TRBD1. Trimming took 4 bases from V and 3 from J; bases not matched to a gene: 7. Germline loops: CDR1 MNHEY, CDR2 SVGAGI. This CDR3 contains 16 residues. In DNA form, the CDR3 reads TGTGCCAGCAGTTTTGGGACAGGGGGCTCAATCTACGAGCAGTACTTC. Translated, it gives CASSFGTGGSIYEQYF.

The J gene is TRBJ2-3, the V gene TRBV15, with TRBD1 matching over 10 bases. The CDR3 spans 16 residues. Germline CDR1 reads LNHNV; CDR2 reads YYDKDF (reference sequence). Trimming took 5 bases from V and 0 from J; bases not matched to a gene: 5. CDR3: CATSLGQGRSTDTQYF. The CDR3 region has the DNA TGTGCCACCAGCTTGGGACAGGGGAGGAGCACAGATACGCAGTATTTT.

The genes are TRBV7-8 and TRBJ2-7; TRBD2 agrees at 12 bases. The CDR3 runs 15 residues. Germline V gene data show CDR1 as SGHVS and CDR2 as FQNEAQ. V lost 4 bases and J lost 3; bases outside the gene matches: 4. CDR3 sequence (DNA): TGTGCCAGCAGCTCAGCGGGACTAGCGGGCTACGAGCAGTACTTC. As protein: CASSSAGLAGYEQYF. Full variable domain (rest looked up from reference TRBV7-8 and TRBJ2-7): GAGVSQSPRYKVAKRGQDVALRCDPISGHVSLFWYQQALGQGPEFLTYFQNEAQLDKSGLPSDRFFAERPEGSVSTLKIQRTQQEDSAVYLCASSSAGLAGYEQYFGPGTRLTVT.

The CDR3 DNA is TGCAGCGGCCCCGGGACTTTTTCCTACGAGCAGTACTTC. Encoded protein: CSGPGTFSYEQYF. J is TRBJ2-7 and V is TRBV29-1, with D perhaps matching TRBD2 (6 bases). CDR1 is SQVTM and CDR2 is ANQGSEA in the germline V gene. The germline V and J ends were trimmed by 7 bases and 1 base, with 14 bases remaining between them. The CDR3 runs 13 residues.

The chain joins TRBV27 to TRBJ1-4, with D perhaps matching TRBD1 (5 bases). The CDR3 sequence is 16 residues long. Germline V lookup: CDR1 MNHEY, CDR2 SMNVEV (reference sequence). Deletions cut 6 bases from V and 5 bases from J, with 19 bases between. The CDR3 spells CASSFVGGSQNEKLFF. CDR3 coding DNA: TGTGCCAGCAGCTTTGTGGGGGGGTCACAAAATGAAAAACTGTTTTTT.

V is TRBV2 and J is TRBJ2-5, with TRBD1 identical over 7 bases. After removal of 6 bases from V and 1 base from J, the junction contained 5 bases not matched to a gene. Germline V CDR1 and CDR2: SNHLY, FYNNEI. The CDR3 consists of 14 residues. In DNA form, the CDR3 reads TGTGCCAGCAGGTACGGGACAGCCCAAGAGACCCAGTACTTC. This sequence encodes CASRYGTAQETQYF.

This chain connects TRBV7-8 to TRBJ1-5; D not certain. The ends were cut back, 5 bases at V and 6 bases at J, with 8 bases in the middle. This CDR3 region has 12 residues. CDR1 SGHVS and CDR2 FQNEAQ come from the germline V gene. For the CDR3, the DNA is TGTGCCAGCAGCCAGAGCGGTCAGCCCCAGCATTTT. This translates into CASSQSGQPQHF.

The chain couples TRBV27 to TRBJ2-7; no clear D. Germline-derived CDR1 and CDR2 are MNHEY and SMNVEV (reference sequence). The germline V and J ends were trimmed by 3 bases and 1 base, with 7 bases remaining between them. The CDR3 extends over 13 amino acids. DNA for the CDR3: TGTGCCAGCAGTTTCGGAGCGTCCTACGAGCAGTACTTC. Translated, it gives CASSFGASYEQYF.

The chain employs TRBV5-6 and TRBJ2-1; TRBD2 agrees at 10 bases. Germline V lookup: CDR1 SGHDT, CDR2 YYEEEE. Trimming took 4 bases from V and 3 from J; bases not matched to a gene: 10. The CDR3 sequence is 17 residues long. CDR3 amino acids: CASSPTSSGSFYNEQFF. DNA for the CDR3: TGTGCCAGCAGCCCGACCTCTAGCGGGAGCTTCTACAATGAGCAGTTCTTC.

The chain is built from TRBV28 and TRBJ1-2; no firm D call. The CDR3 is made up of 16 amino acids. The germline V gene encodes CDR1 MDHEN and CDR2 SYDVKM. Trimming removed 3 bases from V and 4 bases from J, with 18 bases in between. CDR3 coding DNA: TGTGCCAGCAGTTTGTCGGCAGGAGGAACCTTCTATGGCTACACCTTC. This codes for CASSLSAGGTFYGYTF.

V usage is TRBV11-2 and J usage is TRBJ1-2; D not certain. V gave up 3 bases and J gave up 4 bases, with 12 bases separating them. Germline V lookup: CDR1 SGHAT, CDR2 FQNNGV. The CDR3 is 14 amino acids. CDR3 sequence (DNA): TGTGCCAGCAGCTTTCATCCGGGAATCTATGGCTACACCTTC. As protein: CASSFHPGIYGYTF.

The chain joins TRBV13 to TRBJ1-2; 7 bases map to TRBD1. From germline, CDR1 is PRHDT and CDR2 FYEKMQ (reference sequence). The trim removed 5 bases at V and 5 bases at J, leaving 5 bases unmatched. The CDR3 loop spans 13 amino acids. CDR3 region: CASSAKQGYGYTF. As DNA, the CDR3 is TGTGCCAGCAGCGCTAAACAGGGGTATGGCTACACCTTC.

This chain connects TRBV27 to TRBJ1-1; D possibly corresponds to TRBD1 (5 bases). Germline CDR1 MNHEY, CDR2 SMNVEV (reference sequence). Trimming pared 7 bases from V and 5 bases from J, leaving 20 bases between. The CDR3 has 15 amino acids. CDR3 in amino acids: CASTPWLGAGTEAFF. Here the CDR3 DNA reads TGTGCCAGCACGCCTTGGCTCGGGGCGGGGACTGAAGCTTTCTTT.

This chain links TRBV6-1 with TRBJ2-3, with D possibly matching TRBD1 (6 bases). The germline V gene encodes CDR1 MNHNS and CDR2 SASEGT. V lost 6 bases, J lost 8 bases, and 21 bases lay in between. The CDR3 consists of 15 residues. Here the CDR3 reads CASSRETGFIGTQYF. The CDR3 nucleotides are TGTGCCAGCAGCAGGGAGACAGGCTTCATAGGTACGCAGTATTTT.

The chain couples TRBV11-2 to TRBJ2-7; tentative D call: TRBD1 (5 bases). This CDR3 region has 13 residues. Trimming left V 3 bases short and J 4 bases short, with 10 bases between. CDR1 and CDR2 (germline): SGHAT, FQNNGV. DNA for the CDR3: TGTGCCAGCAGCTTCCGACAGTGGTACGAGCAGTACTTC. As protein: CASSFRQWYEQYF.

The gene calls are TRBV9 and TRBJ1-6; possible D gene TRBD1, 5 bases. The CDR3 is 18 residues long. With 0 bases removed from V and 2 bases from J, the gap between germline ends came to 15 bases. The germline V gene has CDR1 SGDLS and CDR2 YYNGEE. CDR3 bases: TGTGCCAGCAGCGTAGCTACTTTCGACAGTCCCTATAATTCACCCCTCCACTTT. It is translated as CASSVATFDSPYNSPLHF.

V gene TRBV27 combines with J gene TRBJ2-7; 7 bases map to TRBD2. Losses at the gene ends were 6 bases for V and 3 bases for J; bases not matched to a gene: 11. CDR1 and CDR2 from the germline V gene are MNHEY and SMNVEV (reference sequence). The CDR3 consists of 15 residues. CDR3 sequence: CASRAPSGGIYEQYF. The CDR3 region has the DNA TGTGCCAGCAGAGCCCCTAGCGGTGGCATCTACGAGCAGTACTTC.

Here the CDR3 reads CASSADRYNEQFF. DNA of the CDR3: TGTGCCAGCAGCGCGGACAGGTACAATGAGCAGTTCTTC. The genes are TRBV6-4 and TRBJ2-1; 7 bases map to TRBD1. Germline CDR1 reads MRHNA; CDR2 reads SNTAGT. The CDR3 extends over 13 amino acids. J lost 4 bases, V lost 6 bases, and 3 bases had no gene match.

The chain couples TRBV19 to TRBJ1-3, with D unresolved. Germline CDR1 and CDR2: LNHDA and SQIVND (reference sequence). The CDR3 sequence is 13 residues long. Trimming stripped 2 bases from V and 5 bases from J, with 7 bases between. Here the CDR3 reads CASSILQRNTIYF. CDR3 bases: TGTGCCAGTAGTATACTACAGCGAAACACCATATATTTT.

The rearrangement uses TRBV2 and TRBJ1-5; maybe TRBD1 (6 bases). The CDR3 is made up of 15 amino acids. The V end lost 3 bases, the J end lost 4 bases, and 13 bases lay between the germline ends. CDR1 SNHLY and CDR2 FYNNEI come from the germline V gene. The CDR3 loop is CASSEWGQDNQPQHF. CDR3 nucleotide sequence: TGTGCCAGCAGTGAGTGGGGACAAGATAATCAGCCCCAGCATTTT. Supplemented by reference TRBV2 and TRBJ1-5, the full variable domain reads EPEVTQTPSHQVTQMGQEVILRCVPISNHLYFYWYRQILGQKVEFLVSFYNNEISEKSEIFDDQFSVERPDGSNFTLKIRSTKLEDSAMYFCASSEWGQDNQPQHFGDGTRLSIL.

V usage is TRBV5-4 and J usage is TRBJ1-3; D is perhaps TRBD1 (5 bases). Germline loops: CDR1 SGHNT, CDR2 YYREEE (reference sequence). V was cut by 4 bases and J by 0 bases, with 17 bases left in between. This CDR3 has 17 amino acids. The DNA for the CDR3 is TGTGCCAGCAGCCCATCGGGGGGTAGGATCTCTGGAAACACCATATATTTT. It encodes CASSPSGGRISGNTIYF.

CDR3: CASSSRDRGTEAFF. The CDR3 bases are TGCGCCAGCAGCAGCAGGGACAGGGGGACTGAAGCTTTCTTT. The rearrangement uses TRBV5-1 and TRBJ1-1, with 11 bases fitting TRBD1. This CDR3 has 14 amino acids. The V and J ends lost 4 bases and 5 bases, in that order; junction bases with no gene match: 4. The germline CDR1 and CDR2 sequences are SGHRS and YFSETQ. The entire variable domain, with the rest obtained from reference TRBV5-1 and TRBJ1-1, is as follows: KAGVTQTPRYLIKTRGQQVTLSCSPISGHRSVSWYQQTPGQGLQFLFEYFSETQRNKGNFPGRFSGRQFSNSRSEMNVSTLELGDSALYLCASSSRDRGTEAFFGQGTRLTVV.

The chain joins TRBV2 to TRBJ2-7; 14 positions agree with TRBD2. Trimming removed 6 bases from V and 2 bases from J; junction bases left unmatched: 9. The CDR3 is 17 residues long. Germline assignment: CDR1 SNHLY and CDR2 FYNNEI. The DNA of the CDR3 is TGTGCCAGCAGGGGCGGACTAGCGGGAGGTTCCCCCTACGAGCAGTACTTC. It specifies CASRGGLAGGSPYEQYF.

The gene calls are TRBV5-1 and TRBJ2-7; possible D gene TRBD1, 6 bases. Germline CDR1 reads SGHRS; CDR2 reads YFSETQ. V lost 4 bases and J lost 3, with 14 bases in between. The CDR3 has 14 residues. As DNA, the CDR3 is TGCGCCAGCAGCCCTGGGCAGGGGCTCTACGAGCAGTACTTC. Its protein is CASSPGQGLYEQYF.